This TCR beta chain was documented in a study of T cell repertoires in cytomegalovirus infection. Study in general: In the study, CMV epitopes included recently identified HLA-C-restricted and well-studied HLA-B-restricted ones. Indications came from public TCR beta signatures; they pointed to CMV infection and to a matching HLA type.

Comment on this clonotype: The antigen is not known.

V lost 6 bases, J lost 0 bases, and 6 bases stayed unmatched. Germline loops: CDR1 ENHRY, CDR2 SYGVKD. This CDR3 has 17 residues. TCRdb re-called the reads with MiXCR, one entry per CDR3 protein. This table holds 450,000 to 550,000 distinct CDR3 sequences, roughly 46% found once. V gene TRBV10-3 combines with J gene TRBJ2-3; TRBD2 aligns across 13 bases. The TCR was taken from a human donor in good health (CMV status not recorded). Some clones in this sample may be carry-over from other donors' samples. Sequencing used cultured PBMCs, obtained from culture after CMV antigen stimulation. As DNA, the CDR3 is TGTGCCATCAGGGGGACTAGCGGGACCTCTAGCACAGATACGCAGTATTTT. This sequence encodes CAIRGTSGTSSTDTQYF.